This section outlines one T cell receptor (beta chain) sequence together with its context. The protocol was immunoSEQ multiplex PCR, while the TCRdb copy is restricted to in-frame clones and leaves out a portion. The table has 71,000 or so clones, about 89% seen once. This specimen belongs to a study of PD-L1 blockade in urothelial cancer. Study as a whole: Typically, measured as a median, blood samples had 140,000 or so T cells.

Germline-derived CDR1 and CDR2 are SGDLS and YYNGEE. The CDR3 loop spans 15 amino acids. With 5 bases removed from V and 2 bases from J, the gap between germline ends came to 13 bases. The sequencing used PBMCs, collected around atezolizumab (anti-PD-L1) treatment. The sequence was collected from a man in his sixties with urothelial cancer. This chain connects TRBV9 to TRBJ2-2; D is possibly TRBD1 (5 bases). The CDR3, as DNA: TGTGCCAGCAGGCCAGGGCTCTACAACACCGGGGAGCTGTTTTTT. Protein: CASRPGLYNTGELFF.